This passage covers 23 T cell receptor beta chains from one sample sequenced in a study of blood T cell repertoires in COVID-19 (dated by TCRdb to the early 2020s). The library was prepared using the immunoSEQ multiplex PCR assay. TCRdb carries this immuneACCESS record with in-frame sequences only. Its versions omit some clonotypes, under half of them owing to an unresolved V gene in the studies checked, with the rest unexplained. This sample holds around 150,000 clones; 60% to 85% were observed only once. More than 3.5% of the sample lies in the top ten. The source material was peripheral blood. All receptors derive from a woman of 80 years or more with active or convalescent COVID-19.

The J gene is TRBJ1-2, the V gene TRBV27; no clear D. V was cut by 5 bases and J by 6 bases, with 7 bases left in between. This CDR3 contains 11 residues. Germline V lookup: CDR1 MNHEY, CDR2 SMNVEV (reference sequence). The CDR3 nucleotides read TGTGCCAGCAGTCCCTTTGATGGCTACACCTTC. Translated: CASSPFDGYTF.

V is TRBV9 and J is TRBJ1-3, with 8 bases fitting TRBD1. The CDR3 contains 14 residues. The germline gives CDR1 SGDLS, CDR2 YYNGEE. V gave up 3 bases and J gave up 4 bases; unmatched junction bases: 3. The CDR3 is CASSDRDRGNTIYF. CDR3 nucleotides: TGTGCCAGCAGCGATCGGGACAGGGGAAACACCATATATTTT.

V and J are TRBV30 and TRBJ1-1, with unresolved D. Deletions cut 4 bases from V and 1 base from J, with 10 bases between. The germline V gene encodes CDR1 GTSNPN and CDR2 SVGIG (reference sequence). CDR3 length: 13 residues. The CDR3 loop reads CAWTRGPNTEAFF. In nucleotides, the CDR3 is TGTGCCTGGACAAGAGGTCCGAACACTGAAGCTTTCTTT.

This sequence joins TRBV5-1 and TRBJ2-1; 10 bases match TRBD2. Trimming at V came to 0 bases and at J to 0 bases, leaving 9 bases not matched to a gene. From germline, CDR1 is SGHRS and CDR2 YFSETQ. The CDR3 covers 19 residues. The CDR3, as DNA: TGCGCCAGCAGCTTGGTAGCGGGGGGACAATATAGCTCCTACAATGAGCAGTTCTTC. Amino acids: CASSLVAGGQYSSYNEQFF.

This clone was observed a few times. The genes are TRBV9 and TRBJ2-5; TRBD1 aligns across 8 bases. The ends lost 0 bases at V and 5 bases at J; junction bases unmatched: 6. From germline, CDR1 is SGDLS and CDR2 YYNGEE. The CDR3 contains 15 residues. Here the CDR3 DNA reads TGTGCCAGCAGCGTAGGCCAGGGGGCTTTTGAGACCCAGTACTTC. Translation: CASSVGQGAFETQYF.

The rearrangement uses TRBV5-6 and TRBJ1-1; D call uncertain. Between the trimmed V and J ends, which lost 1 base and 6 bases, there was a span of 13 bases. This CDR3 spans 14 amino acids. Germline V gives CDR1 SGHDT, CDR2 YYEEEE. CDR3 coding DNA: TGTGCCAGCAGCTTGCTGGGCCTTTCGCCTGAAGCTTTCTTT. Amino acids: CASSLLGLSPEAFF.

This clone was observed a handful of times. The DNA of the CDR3 is TGCGCCAGCAGTCAGGGCGGTAACCTCGGAACTGAAGCTTTCTTT. It encodes CASSQGGNLGTEAFF. The gene calls are TRBV5-1 and TRBJ1-1; the D gene is possibly TRBD1 (5 bases). Germline CDR1 reads SGHRS; CDR2 reads YFSETQ. V lost 5 bases and J 5 bases, leaving 19 bases between the germline ends. This CDR3 contains 15 residues.

The V gene is TRBV28, the J gene TRBJ1-4, with D unresolved. Looked up from germline, CDR1 is MDHEN and CDR2 is SYDVKM. Trimming took off 3 bases at V and 8 bases at J, with 13 bases between the two ends. The CDR3 sequence is 14 residues long. CDR3 DNA sequence: TGTGCCAGCAGTTTCACCCGGCGGAAAGAAAAACTGTTTTTT. Translated: CASSFTRRKEKLFF.

The chain links TRBV2 to TRBJ1-4; no firm D call. V lost 7 bases to trimming and J lost 3 bases, with 15 bases between them. CDR1 is SNHLY, CDR2 FYNNEI, per germline. The CDR3 covers 15 residues. CDR3 in amino acids: CASKINSIPNEKLFF. Written as DNA, the CDR3 is TGTGCCAGCAAGATAAACAGTATACCTAATGAAAAACTGTTTTTT.

The chain couples TRBV2 to TRBJ2-3; 7 bases line up with TRBD1. The CDR3 length is 15 residues. The trim removed 5 bases at V and 2 bases at J, leaving 7 bases unmatched. The germline gives CDR1 SNHLY, CDR2 FYNNEI. CDR3 in amino acids: CASSPLGQNTDTQYF. CDR3 coding DNA: TGTGCCAGCAGTCCCTTGGGACAGAACACAGATACGCAGTATTTT.

This clone was seen once. The rearrangement links TRBV2 to TRBJ1-2, with D possibly being TRBD1 (5 bases). The CDR3 runs to 12 residues. V lost 6 bases to trimming and J lost 3 bases, with 8 bases between them. Germline CDR1 is SNHLY and CDR2 is FYNNEI. The CDR3 DNA follows: TGTGCCAGCAGACAGGTCGACTATGGCTACACCTTC. Protein sequence: CASRQVDYGYTF.

The V and J genes are TRBV16 and TRBJ2-7; 9 nucleotides match TRBD1. Trimming removed 3 bases from V and 3 bases from J; junction bases left unmatched: 9. This CDR3 region has 16 residues. Germline CDR1 KGHSY, CDR2 FQNENV. CDR3 region: CASSHRRQGVNYEQYF. CDR3 DNA: TGTGCCAGCAGCCACCGGCGACAGGGGGTGAACTACGAGCAGTACTTC.

The chain couples TRBV10-1 to TRBJ2-2; possible D gene TRBD2, 6 bases. This CDR3 has 15 residues. The V end lost 6 bases, the J end lost 4 bases, and 15 bases lay between the germline ends. Germline CDR1 is WNHNN and CDR2 is SYGVQD (reference sequence). The chain's CDR3 is CASSHGGVGTGELFF. The CDR3 bases are TGCGCCAGCAGCCACGGGGGAGTTGGCACCGGGGAGCTGTTTTTT.

V and J are TRBV3-1 (or the pseudogene TRBV3-2) and TRBJ2-7, with D possibly TRBD1 on 5 matching bases. Trimming pared 1 base from V and 0 bases from J, leaving 7 bases between. The CDR3 loop spans 14 amino acids. In germline, CDR1 is LGHDT, CDR2 YNNKEL (reference sequence). CDR3 region: CASSQGGGSYEQYF. CDR3 bases: TGTGCCAGCAGCCAAGGGGGCGGCTCCTACGAGCAGTACTTC.

The CDR3 sequence: CASSVEKGGGTDTQYF. CDR3 DNA sequence: TGTGCCAGCAGTGTGGAGAAAGGGGGGGGTACAGATACGCAGTATTTT. V usage is TRBV2 and J usage is TRBJ2-3; the D gene is possibly TRBD2 (7 bases). Germline loops: CDR1 SNHLY, CDR2 FYNNEI. Trimming took off 4 bases at V and 3 bases at J, with 17 bases between the two ends. This CDR3 has 16 amino acids.

This chain links TRBV2 with TRBJ2-5; tentative D call: TRBD1 (6 bases). The CDR3 is 15 residues long. Germline values: CDR1 SNHLY, CDR2 FYNNEI. The germline V and J ends were trimmed by 2 bases and 2 bases, with 12 bases remaining between them. CDR3 region: CASSERQGSQETQYF. CDR3 nucleotide sequence: TGTGCCAGCAGTGAAAGGCAGGGGAGTCAAGAGACCCAGTACTTC.

The CDR3 coding sequence is TGTGCCAGCAGTTACTGGACAGGCATTCAGCCCCAGCATTTT. This translates into CASSYWTGIQPQHF. The rearrangement links TRBV28 to TRBJ1-5; 7 bases are a match to TRBD1. There are 14 residues in the CDR3. The germline CDR1 and CDR2 sequences are MDHEN and SYDVKM. J gave up 6 bases and V 4 bases, and 6 bases lay outside the gene matches. Full variable domain (rest looked up from reference TRBV28 and TRBJ1-5): DVKVTQSSRYLVKRTGEKVFLECVQDMDHENMFWYRQDPGLGLRLIYFSYDVKMKEKGDIPEGYSVSREKKERFSLILESASTNQTSMYLCASSYWTGIQPQHFGDGTRLSIL.

This clone was seen once. The chain is built from TRBV5-4 and TRBJ2-7, with D perhaps TRBD2 (6 bases). Germline loops: CDR1 SGHNT, CDR2 YYREEE (reference sequence). This CDR3 is built from 13 residues. Trimming pared 0 bases from V and 3 bases from J, leaving 7 bases between. The chain's CDR3 is CASSLAGSYEQYF. CDR3 bases: TGTGCCAGCAGCTTGGCCGGGAGCTACGAGCAGTACTTC.

The J gene is TRBJ1-2, the V gene TRBV2; D unclear. CDR3 size: 14 residues. V was pared by 6 bases and J by 4 bases, with 15 bases between. Germline V gives CDR1 SNHLY, CDR2 FYNNEI. Written as DNA, the CDR3 is TGTGCCAGCAGAATCGATCAGGTGGGCTATGGCTACACCTTC. Its translation is CASRIDQVGYGYTF.

The rearrangement uses TRBV15 and TRBJ2-7; D may be TRBD1 (6 bases). The CDR3 consists of 16 residues. V lost 1 base and J lost 0, with 13 bases in between. Germline V gene lookup returns CDR1 LNHNV and CDR2 YYDKDF (reference sequence). This CDR3 reads CATSRGGGGGSYEQYF. The CDR3 nucleotides are TGTGCCACCAGCAGAGGGGGTGGGGGCGGCTCCTACGAGCAGTACTTC.

A few counts support this clone. The chain couples TRBV5-1 to TRBJ1-3; 7 nucleotides align to TRBD1. The CDR3 has 16 amino acids. V lost 0 bases, J lost 0 bases, and 3 bases stayed unmatched. Per germline, CDR1 SGHRS and CDR2 YFSETQ. CDR3 DNA: TGCGCCAGCAGCTTGGCCGGGACAGTCTCTGGAAACACCATATATTTT. Amino acids: CASSLAGTVSGNTIYF.

The chain couples TRBV20-1 to TRBJ2-7; a possible D gene is TRBD2 (6 bases). CDR1 and CDR2 (germline): DFQATT, SNEGSKA (reference sequence). The CDR3 extends over 12 amino acids. Deletions cut 3 bases from V and 3 bases from J, with 9 bases between. CDR3 nucleotide sequence: TGCAGTGCTAGTATGGGAGGCTACGAGCAGTACTTC. This sequence encodes CSASMGGYEQYF.

CDR3 sequence (DNA): TGCGCCAGCAGCTTAAACCCAGATTTCTATGGCTACACCTTC. It encodes CASSLNPDFYGYTF. This chain joins TRBV5-1 and TRBJ1-2; D gene ambiguous. The CDR3 is 14 residues long. CDR1 is SGHRS, CDR2 YFSETQ, per germline. The V and J ends lost 2 bases and 4 bases respectively, with 12 bases between them.